The clone carrying this TCR beta chain was detected a few times. Documented time point: blood 2 weeks post-SBRT. Treatment meaning: 15 Gy SBRT to primary tumor, nephrectomy 4 weeks later. The CDR3 contains 15 residues. Germline assignment: CDR1 SGHAT and CDR2 FQNNGV. J gave up 2 bases and V 4 bases, and 6 bases lay outside the gene matches. The data were taken from a study of radiation and T cells in renal cell carcinoma. Sequencing used immunoSEQ multiplex PCR; TCRdb keeps in-frame clones, though not all of them. The sample records 120,000 or so clones, 75% to 85% being singletons. The chain combines TRBV11-2 with TRBJ1-2; TRBD1 matches 8 bases. This sequence was found in a woman aged 60-75 years with renal cell carcinoma. The starting material was blood, obtained from a patient whose treatment included radiotherapy and nephrectomy. CDR3 protein: CASSSWTGWNYGYTF. As DNA, the CDR3 is TGTGCCAGCAGCTCCTGGACAGGGTGGAACTATGGCTACACCTTC.